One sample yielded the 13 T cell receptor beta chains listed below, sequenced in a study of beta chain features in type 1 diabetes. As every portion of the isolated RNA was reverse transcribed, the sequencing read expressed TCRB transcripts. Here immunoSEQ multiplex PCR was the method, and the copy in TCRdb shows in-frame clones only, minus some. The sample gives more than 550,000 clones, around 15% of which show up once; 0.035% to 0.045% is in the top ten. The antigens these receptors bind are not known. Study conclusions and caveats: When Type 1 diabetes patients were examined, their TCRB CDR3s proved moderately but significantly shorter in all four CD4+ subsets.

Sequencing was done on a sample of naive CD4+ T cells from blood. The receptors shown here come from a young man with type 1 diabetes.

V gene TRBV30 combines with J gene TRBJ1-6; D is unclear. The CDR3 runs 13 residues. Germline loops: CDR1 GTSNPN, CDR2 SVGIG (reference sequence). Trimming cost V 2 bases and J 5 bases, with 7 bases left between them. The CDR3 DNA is TGTGCCTGGAGTAGAGCTGATAATTCACCCCTCCACTTT. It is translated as CAWSRADNSPLHF.

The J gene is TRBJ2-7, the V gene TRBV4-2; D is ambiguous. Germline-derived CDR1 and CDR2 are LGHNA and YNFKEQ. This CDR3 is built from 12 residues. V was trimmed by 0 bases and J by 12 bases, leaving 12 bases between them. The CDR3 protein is CASSQDSSALYF. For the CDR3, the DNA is TGTGCCAGCAGCCAAGATTCAAGCGCCCTGTACTTC.

In DNA form, the CDR3 reads TGTGCCAGCAGCTTATACATGTCAGAGACCCAGTACTTC. Amino acid sequence: CASSLYMSETQYF. The genes are TRBV7-2 and TRBJ2-5; no clear D. The CDR3 extends over 13 amino acids. With 2 bases removed from V and 4 bases from J, the gap between germline ends came to 8 bases. Germline V CDR1 and CDR2: SGHTA, FQGNSA.

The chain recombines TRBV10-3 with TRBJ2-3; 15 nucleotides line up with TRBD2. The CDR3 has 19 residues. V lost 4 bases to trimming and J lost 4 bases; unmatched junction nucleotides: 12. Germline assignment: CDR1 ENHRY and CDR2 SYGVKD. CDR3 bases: TGTGCCATCAGTGCGACCATAGGACTAGCGGGAGGGCCCTCAGATACGCAGTATTTT. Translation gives CAISATIGLAGGPSDTQYF.

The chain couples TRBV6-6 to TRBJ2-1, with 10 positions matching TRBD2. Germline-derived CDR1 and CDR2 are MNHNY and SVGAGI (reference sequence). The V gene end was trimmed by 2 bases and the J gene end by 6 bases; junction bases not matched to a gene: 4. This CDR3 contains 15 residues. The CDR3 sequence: CASSYVQREGNEQFF. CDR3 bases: TGTGCCAGCAGTTACGTCCAGCGGGAGGGCAATGAGCAGTTCTTC.

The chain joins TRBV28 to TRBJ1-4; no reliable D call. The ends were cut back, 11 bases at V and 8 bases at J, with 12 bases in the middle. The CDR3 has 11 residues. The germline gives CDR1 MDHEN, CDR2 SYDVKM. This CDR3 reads CASEGGEKLFF. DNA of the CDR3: TGTGCCTCGGAGGGTGGAGAAAAACTGTTTTTT.

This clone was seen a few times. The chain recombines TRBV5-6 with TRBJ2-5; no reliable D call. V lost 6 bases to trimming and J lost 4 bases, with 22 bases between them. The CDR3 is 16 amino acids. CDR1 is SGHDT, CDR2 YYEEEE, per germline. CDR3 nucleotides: TGTGCCAGCACCCTGAATCAGTTATCAGTGCGAGAGACCCAGTACTTC. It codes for CASTLNQLSVRETQYF.

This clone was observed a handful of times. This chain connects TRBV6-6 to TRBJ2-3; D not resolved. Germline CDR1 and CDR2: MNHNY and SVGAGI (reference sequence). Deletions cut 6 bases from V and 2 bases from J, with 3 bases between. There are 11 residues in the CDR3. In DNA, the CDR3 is TGTGCCAGCAGAACCACAGATACGCAGTATTTT. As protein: CASRTTDTQYF.

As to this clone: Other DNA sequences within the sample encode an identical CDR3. CDR3 sequence reads: CASRGGNYGYTF. CDR3 DNA: TGTGCCAGCAGGGGGGGCAACTATGGCTACACCTTC. This chain joins TRBV7-2 and TRBJ1-2; TRBD1 is a possible D gene (6 bases). The CDR3 runs to 12 residues. Deletions cut 6 bases from V and 2 bases from J, with 7 bases between. Per germline, CDR1 SGHTA and CDR2 FQGNSA.

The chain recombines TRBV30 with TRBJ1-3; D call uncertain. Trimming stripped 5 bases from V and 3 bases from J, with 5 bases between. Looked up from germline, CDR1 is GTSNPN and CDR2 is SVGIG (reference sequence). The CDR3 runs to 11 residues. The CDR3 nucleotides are TGTGCCTGGGGCCTTGGAAACACCATATATTTT. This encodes CAWGLGNTIYF.

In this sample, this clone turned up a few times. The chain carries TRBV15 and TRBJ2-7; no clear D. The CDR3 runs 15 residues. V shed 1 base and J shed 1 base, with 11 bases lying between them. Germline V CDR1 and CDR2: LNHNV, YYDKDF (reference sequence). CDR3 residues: CATSRGADYSYEQYF. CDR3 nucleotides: TGTGCCACCAGCAGAGGGGCGGATTATTCCTACGAGCAGTACTTC.

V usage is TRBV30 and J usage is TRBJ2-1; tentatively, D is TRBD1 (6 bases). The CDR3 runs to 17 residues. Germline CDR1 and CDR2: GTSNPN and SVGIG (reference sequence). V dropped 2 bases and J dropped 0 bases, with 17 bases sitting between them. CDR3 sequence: CAWSSDRTYSSYNEQFF. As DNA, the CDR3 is TGTGCCTGGAGTTCAGACAGGACCTACAGCTCCTACAATGAGCAGTTCTTC.

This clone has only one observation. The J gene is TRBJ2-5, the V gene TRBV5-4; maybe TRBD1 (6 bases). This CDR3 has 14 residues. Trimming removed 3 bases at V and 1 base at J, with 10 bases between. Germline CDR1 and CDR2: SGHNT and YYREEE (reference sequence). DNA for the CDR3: TGTGCCAGCAGCTCCACAGGGTCCCAAGAGACCCAGTACTTC. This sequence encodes CASSSTGSQETQYF.